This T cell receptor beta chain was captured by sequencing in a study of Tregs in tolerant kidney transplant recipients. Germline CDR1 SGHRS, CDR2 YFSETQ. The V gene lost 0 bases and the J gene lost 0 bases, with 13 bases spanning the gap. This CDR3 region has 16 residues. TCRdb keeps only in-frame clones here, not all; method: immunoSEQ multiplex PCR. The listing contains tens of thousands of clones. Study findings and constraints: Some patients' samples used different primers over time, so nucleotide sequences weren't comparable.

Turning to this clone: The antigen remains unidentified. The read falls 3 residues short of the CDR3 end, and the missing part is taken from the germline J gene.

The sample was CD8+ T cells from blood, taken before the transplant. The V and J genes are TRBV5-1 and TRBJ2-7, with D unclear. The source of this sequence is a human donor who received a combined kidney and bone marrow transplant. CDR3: CASSLDQATPSYEQYF. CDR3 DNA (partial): TGCGCCAGCAGCTTGGATCAGGCCACCCCCTCCTACGAG.